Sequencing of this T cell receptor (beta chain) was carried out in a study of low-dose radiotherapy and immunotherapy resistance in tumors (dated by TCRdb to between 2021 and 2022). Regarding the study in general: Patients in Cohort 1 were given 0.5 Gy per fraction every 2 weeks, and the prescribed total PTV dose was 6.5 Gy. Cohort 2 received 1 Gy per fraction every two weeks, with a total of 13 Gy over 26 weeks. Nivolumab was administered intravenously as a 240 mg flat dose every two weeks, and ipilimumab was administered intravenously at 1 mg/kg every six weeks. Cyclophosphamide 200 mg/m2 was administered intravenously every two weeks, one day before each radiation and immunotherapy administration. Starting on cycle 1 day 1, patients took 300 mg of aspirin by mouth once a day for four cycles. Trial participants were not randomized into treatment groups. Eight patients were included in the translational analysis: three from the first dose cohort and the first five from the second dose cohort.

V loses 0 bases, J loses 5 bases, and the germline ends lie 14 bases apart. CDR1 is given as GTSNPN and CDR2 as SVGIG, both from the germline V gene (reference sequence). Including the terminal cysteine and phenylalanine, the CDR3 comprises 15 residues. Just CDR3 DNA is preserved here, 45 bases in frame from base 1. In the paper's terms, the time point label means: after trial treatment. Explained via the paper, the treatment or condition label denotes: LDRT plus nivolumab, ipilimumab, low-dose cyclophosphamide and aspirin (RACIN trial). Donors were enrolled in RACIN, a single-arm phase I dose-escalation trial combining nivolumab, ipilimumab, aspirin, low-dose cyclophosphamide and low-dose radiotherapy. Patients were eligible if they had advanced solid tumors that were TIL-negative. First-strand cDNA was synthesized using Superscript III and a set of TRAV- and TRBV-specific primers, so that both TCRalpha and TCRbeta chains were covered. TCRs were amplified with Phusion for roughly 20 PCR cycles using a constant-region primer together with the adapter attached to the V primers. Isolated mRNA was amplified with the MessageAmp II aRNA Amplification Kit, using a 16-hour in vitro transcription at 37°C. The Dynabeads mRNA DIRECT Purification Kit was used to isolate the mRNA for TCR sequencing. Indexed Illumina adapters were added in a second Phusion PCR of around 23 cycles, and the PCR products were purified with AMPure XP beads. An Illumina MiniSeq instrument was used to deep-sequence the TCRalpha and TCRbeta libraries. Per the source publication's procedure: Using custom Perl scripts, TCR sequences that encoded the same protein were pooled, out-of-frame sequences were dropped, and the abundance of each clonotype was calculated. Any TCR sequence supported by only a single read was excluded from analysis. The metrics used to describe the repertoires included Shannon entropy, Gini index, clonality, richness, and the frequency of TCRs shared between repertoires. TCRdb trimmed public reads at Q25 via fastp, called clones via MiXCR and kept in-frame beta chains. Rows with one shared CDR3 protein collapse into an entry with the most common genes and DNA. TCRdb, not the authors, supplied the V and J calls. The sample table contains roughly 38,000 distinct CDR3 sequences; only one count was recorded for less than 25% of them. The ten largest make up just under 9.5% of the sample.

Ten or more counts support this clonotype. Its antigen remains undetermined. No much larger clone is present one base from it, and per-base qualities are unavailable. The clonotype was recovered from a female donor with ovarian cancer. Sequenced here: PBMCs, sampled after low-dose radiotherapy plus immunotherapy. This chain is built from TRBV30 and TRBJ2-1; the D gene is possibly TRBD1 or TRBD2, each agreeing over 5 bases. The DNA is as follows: TGTGCCTGGAGTGTAGGGACCTTAATAAACAATGAGCAGTTCTTC. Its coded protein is CAWSVGTLINNEQFF.